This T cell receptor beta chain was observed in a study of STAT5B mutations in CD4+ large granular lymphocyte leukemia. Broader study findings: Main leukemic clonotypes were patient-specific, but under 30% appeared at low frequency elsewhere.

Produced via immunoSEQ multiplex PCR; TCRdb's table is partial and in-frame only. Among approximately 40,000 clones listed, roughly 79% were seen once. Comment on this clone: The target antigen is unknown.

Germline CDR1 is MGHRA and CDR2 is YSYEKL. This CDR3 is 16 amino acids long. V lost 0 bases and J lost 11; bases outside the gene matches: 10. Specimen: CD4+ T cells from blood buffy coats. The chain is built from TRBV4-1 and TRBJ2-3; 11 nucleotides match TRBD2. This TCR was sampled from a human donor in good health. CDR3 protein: CASSQDWVAGGPGQYF. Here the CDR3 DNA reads TGCGCCAGCAGCCAAGATTGGGTAGCGGGGGGGCCGGGGCAGTATTTT.